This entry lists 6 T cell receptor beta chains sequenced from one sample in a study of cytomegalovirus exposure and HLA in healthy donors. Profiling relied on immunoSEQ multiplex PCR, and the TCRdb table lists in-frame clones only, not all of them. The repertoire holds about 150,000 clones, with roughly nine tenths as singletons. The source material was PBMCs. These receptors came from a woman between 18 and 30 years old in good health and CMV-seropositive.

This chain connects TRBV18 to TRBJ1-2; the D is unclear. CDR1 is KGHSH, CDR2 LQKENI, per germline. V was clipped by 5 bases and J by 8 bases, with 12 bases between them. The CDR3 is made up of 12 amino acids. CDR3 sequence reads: CASSEMALGYTF. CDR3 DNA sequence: TGTGCCAGCTCAGAAATGGCCCTCGGCTACACCTTC.

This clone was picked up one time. The CDR3 nucleotides are TGTGCCAGCTCACCACGTCGGTTAACCGGGGAGCTGTTTTTT. This sequence encodes CASSPRRLTGELFF. The V call is TRBV18, the J call TRBJ2-2; D unresolved. V lost 1 base and J 5 bases, leaving 8 bases between the germline ends. Germline lookup yields CDR1 KGHSH and CDR2 LQKENI. The CDR3 has 14 residues. Combining the CDR3 with reference TRBV18 and TRBJ2-2 gives the whole variable domain NAGVMQNPRHLVRRRGQEARLRCSPMKGHSHVYWYRQLPEEGLKFMVYLQKENIIDESGMPKERFSAEFPKEGPSILRIQQVVRGDSAAYFCASSPRRLTGELFFGEGSRLTVL.

The CDR3 region is CAWSTRTGTIYF. In DNA form, the CDR3 reads TGTGCCTGGAGTACGCGCACTGGTACCATATATTTT. The chain has TRBV30 and TRBJ1-3; D unclear. This CDR3 has 12 residues. Trimming shortened V by 2 bases and J by 10 bases, and 12 bases separated the two germline ends. Germline V gene data show CDR1 as GTSNPN and CDR2 as SVGIG (reference sequence).

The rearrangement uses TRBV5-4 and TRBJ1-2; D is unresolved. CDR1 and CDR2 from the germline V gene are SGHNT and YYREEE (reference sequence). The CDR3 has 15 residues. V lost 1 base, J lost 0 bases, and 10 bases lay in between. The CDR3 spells CASSLFAGANYGYTF. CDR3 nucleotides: TGTGCCAGCAGCTTGTTCGCCGGAGCTAACTATGGCTACACCTTC.

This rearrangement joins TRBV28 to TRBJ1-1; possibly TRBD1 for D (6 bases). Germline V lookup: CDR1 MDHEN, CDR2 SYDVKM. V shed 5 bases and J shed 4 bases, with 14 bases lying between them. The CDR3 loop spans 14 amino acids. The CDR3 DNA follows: TGTGCCAGCAGTATACACAGGGTACGCACTGAAGCTTTCTTT. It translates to CASSIHRVRTEAFF.

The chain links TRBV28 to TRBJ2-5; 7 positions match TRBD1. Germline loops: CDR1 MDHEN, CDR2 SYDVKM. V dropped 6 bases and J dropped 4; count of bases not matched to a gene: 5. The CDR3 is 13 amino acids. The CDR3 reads CASSTGQVETQYF. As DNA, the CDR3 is TGTGCCAGCAGCACAGGACAGGTAGAGACCCAGTACTTC.